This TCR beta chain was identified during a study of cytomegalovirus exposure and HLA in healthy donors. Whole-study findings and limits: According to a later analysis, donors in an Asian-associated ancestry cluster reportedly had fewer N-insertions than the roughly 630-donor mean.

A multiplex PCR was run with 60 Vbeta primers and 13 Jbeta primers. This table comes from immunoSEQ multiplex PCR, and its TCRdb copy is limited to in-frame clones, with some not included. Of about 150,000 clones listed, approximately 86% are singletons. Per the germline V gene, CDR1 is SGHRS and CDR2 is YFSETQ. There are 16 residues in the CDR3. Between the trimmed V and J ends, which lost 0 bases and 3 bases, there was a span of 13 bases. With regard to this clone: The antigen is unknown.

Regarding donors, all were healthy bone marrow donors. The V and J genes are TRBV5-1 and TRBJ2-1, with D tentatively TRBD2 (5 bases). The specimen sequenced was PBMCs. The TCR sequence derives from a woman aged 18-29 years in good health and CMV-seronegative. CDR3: CASSLADFRGYNEQFF. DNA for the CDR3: TGCGCCAGCAGCTTGGCGGACTTCCGGGGCTACAATGAGCAGTTCTTC.